This T cell receptor beta chain was captured in a study of blood T cells in healthy people across ages. Overall study context: There was about one barcoded beta molecule captured by template switching per two T cells.

A note on this clonotype: What it recognizes is unknown.

Study conclusions and caveats: Diversity estimated from one million T cells was considered an underestimate. Donors of long life had a larger count of naive CD4+ cells and greater diversity than aged donors.

It was with a sample-barcoded 5' primer and a J-beta primer mix that a second PCR of roughly 7 to 12 cycles was run. Each CDR3 protein is one row after TCRdb ran MiXCR on the 5' RACE reads. The sample includes about 670,000 distinct CDR3 sequences, roughly two fifths of them seen just once. This clonotype was obtained from a man aged 80 or over in good health. Material: blood.

The CDR3 bases are TGTGCCAGCACCCTCAGGAATAGCAATCAGCCCCAGCATTTT. It is translated as CASTLRNSNQPQHF. J is TRBJ1-5 and V is TRBV6-1; D uncertain. Germline V gene sequence: CDR1 MNHNS, CDR2 SASEGT. CDR3 length equals 14 residues. Trimming took 7 bases from V and 0 from J, leaving 10 bases between them.